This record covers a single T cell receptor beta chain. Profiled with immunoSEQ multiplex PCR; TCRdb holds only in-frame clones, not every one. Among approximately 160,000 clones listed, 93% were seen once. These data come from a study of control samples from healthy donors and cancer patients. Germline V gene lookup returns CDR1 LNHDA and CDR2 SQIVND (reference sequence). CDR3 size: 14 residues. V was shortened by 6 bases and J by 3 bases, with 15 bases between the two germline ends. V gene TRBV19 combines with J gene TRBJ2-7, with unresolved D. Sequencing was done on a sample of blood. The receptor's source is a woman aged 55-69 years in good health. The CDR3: CASSPSAANYEQYF. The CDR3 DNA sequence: TGTGCCAGTAGCCCCAGCGCTGCTAACTACGAGCAGTACTTC.